In its sample, the clone carrying this T cell receptor beta chain was seen a few times. The antigen is unknown. As part of library construction, unique molecular identifiers were attached to individual cDNA molecules. In TCRdb, the 5' RACE reads were re-called with MiXCR into one record per CDR3 protein. The sample includes about 25,000 distinct CDR3 sequences, more than 4% seen only once; the top ten take approximately 10%. The data originate from a study of early T cells in non-severe SARS-CoV-2 infection. At the level of the study: Sequencing input comprised bulk RNA from unsorted whole blood; chain pairing was not available. Broader study findings: Missing private and CD4 specificities, VDJdb matching favored anti-spike CD8 responses.

V was cut by 6 bases and J by 7 bases, with 23 bases left in between. CDR3 size: 16 residues. CDR1 MNHNY and CDR2 SVGAGI come from the germline V gene (reference sequence). This TCR was sampled from an adult who was a healthcare worker with PCR-confirmed SARS-CoV-2 infection or an uninfected control (not recorded which). The chain combines TRBV6-6 with TRBJ2-3, with a possible D match to TRBD1 (6 bases). Sequencing input: whole blood. As DNA, the CDR3 is TGTGCCAGCAGGACAAGACAGGACCCACCCGCAAATACGCAGTATTTT. The encoded protein is CASRTRQDPPANTQYF.